The present entry profiles one T cell receptor (beta chain) with its context. What this receptor recognizes is not known. It has no much larger one-base neighbor in the sample; base qualities were not kept. The CDR3 measures 15 amino acids from cysteine to phenylalanine. The sequence is cut down to CDR3 DNA, 45 bases in frame from base 1. V and J are trimmed by 5 bases and 5 bases, and the gene matches miss 6 bases of the junction. In the germline V gene, CDR1 corresponds to MNHEY and CDR2 to SVGAGI. This entry belongs to a study of radiotherapy plus CTLA-4 blockade in lung cancer listed by TCRdb under 2018. Notes on the research overall: Among the enrolled patients, about 19% had an objective response, and less than 40% reached disease control. Results and caveats for the whole study, not just this receptor: After treatment with radiotherapy and ipilimumab, TCR clones that originated in tumors expanded in peripheral blood. The strongest predictors of response, as reported, were early dynamic changes in blood T cell clones along with a rise in serum interferon-beta after radiation.

Libraries were constructed by the immunoSEQ multiplex PCR assay. The source is immuneACCESS, and TCRdb retained only in-frame sequences with V and J called. Part of the clones is not carried over; for the studies checked, unresolved V genes explain less than half of this, and the remainder is unexplained. Here the sample has approximately 50,000 clones; approximately 70% occur a single time. The top ten clonotypes cover 3% to 4% of the sample. In this study, focal radiation therapy paired with CTLA-4 blockade (ipilimumab) was tested in patients who had chemo-refractory metastatic non-small-cell lung cancer.

Sample: peripheral blood, taken from a patient treated with radiotherapy plus ipilimumab. The clonotype originates from a human donor with non-small cell lung cancer who had a complete response to radiotherapy plus ipilimumab. In this chain, TRBV6-5 is recombined with TRBJ1-5; 10 nucleotides in the junction match TRBD1. The nucleotide sequence is given as TGTGCCAGCAGTCCGGTCGGGACAGGGGATCAGCCCCAGCATTTT. Its product reads: CASSPVGTGDQPQHF.